Shown below are 15 T cell receptor beta chains from a single sample sequenced in a study of shared clonotypes between healthy human individuals (dated by TCRdb to the early 2020s). Library method: the immunoSEQ multiplex PCR assay. The source is immuneACCESS, and TCRdb retained only in-frame sequences with V and J called. Part of the clones is not carried over; for the studies checked, unresolved V genes explain less than half of this, and the remainder is unexplained. The sample table records about 100,000 clones; approximately 70% of these occur just once. Clones ranked in the top ten supply roughly a quarter of the sample. The sample taken for sequencing was memory CD8+ T cells sorted from blood. The cell subset or site label corresponds to: CD45RO+ cells pooled with CCR7-negative TemRA cells. The receptors were gathered from a woman aged 30 to 39 in good health.

The chain recombines TRBV13 with TRBJ1-2, with no clear D. Deletions cut 10 bases from V and 4 bases from J, with 10 bases between. The CDR3 loop spans 11 amino acids. CDR1 PRHDT and CDR2 FYEKMQ come from the germline V gene (reference sequence). In nucleotides, the CDR3 is TGTGCCACCGCGTTCGGCTATGGCTACACCTTC. Translating gives CATAFGYGYTF.

This clone was observed a handful of times. This rearrangement joins TRBV9 to TRBJ2-2; D is tentatively TRBD1 or TRBD2 (5 bases each). CDR1 SGDLS and CDR2 YYNGEE come from the germline V gene. The CDR3 loop spans 14 amino acids. The germline V and J ends were trimmed by 0 bases and 4 bases, with 7 bases remaining between them. CDR3 protein: CASSVEGPTGELFF. The CDR3 region has the DNA TGTGCCAGCAGCGTAGAGGGACCCACCGGGGAGCTGTTTTTT.

J is TRBJ1-1 and V is TRBV5-1; the D gene is possibly TRBD1 (6 bases). V was clipped by 4 bases and J by 7 bases, with 17 bases between them. The CDR3 sequence is 14 residues long. Germline CDR1 reads SGHRS; CDR2 reads YFSETQ. CDR3 sequence: CASSHLQGRIEAFF. Written as DNA, the CDR3 is TGCGCCAGCAGCCATCTTCAGGGGAGGATTGAAGCTTTCTTT.

This clone was seen just once. The chain joins TRBV7-9 to TRBJ2-1; D is perhaps TRBD2 (6 bases). V was pared by 4 bases and J by 4 bases, with 14 bases between. The CDR3 contains 15 residues. Germline loops: CDR1 SEHNR, CDR2 FQNEAQ (reference sequence). The CDR3 protein is CASSSSLAVYNEQFF. As DNA, the CDR3 is TGTGCCAGCAGCTCCTCTTTAGCGGTATACAATGAGCAGTTCTTC.

The CDR3 is CASIGTDSYEQYF. CDR3 bases: TGTGCCAGTATTGGGACCGACTCCTACGAGCAGTACTTC. This chain links TRBV19 with TRBJ2-5, with D perhaps matching TRBD1 or TRBD2 (5 bases each). The DNA end lines up better with TRBJ2-7; the J call may be wrong. The CDR3 is 13 amino acids. Per the germline V gene, CDR1 is LNHDA and CDR2 is SQIVND (reference sequence).

A single count supports this clone. The chain couples TRBV6-5 to TRBJ2-2; D gene uncertain. Germline V gives CDR1 MNHEY, CDR2 SVGAGI. The length of the CDR3 is 14 residues. Between the trimmed V and J ends, which lost 5 bases and 1 base, there was a span of 8 bases. CDR3 DNA sequence: TGTGCCAGCAGTCAACGTAAGAACACCGGGGAGCTGTTTTTT. Protein product: CASSQRKNTGELFF.

The chain has TRBV7-7 and TRBJ2-2; TRBD2 is a possible D gene (5 bases). This CDR3 contains 15 residues. Per germline, CDR1 SSHAT and CDR2 FNYEAQ (reference sequence). The V gene lost 3 bases and the J gene lost 2 bases, with 10 bases spanning the gap. CDR3 DNA: TGTGCCAGCAGCTTGTCTGGGAGTAACACCGGGGAGCTGTTTTTT. Translating gives CASSLSGSNTGELFF.

The CDR3 DNA sequence: TGCAGTGCTAGCGGGAGGTACGAGCAGTACTTC. It codes for CSASGRYEQYF. V gene TRBV20-1 combines with J gene TRBJ2-5; TRBD2 matches at 7 bases. TRBJ2-7 explains the end of the DNA better; the J call may be wrong. This CDR3 is built from 11 residues. The V gene's germline CDR1 is DFQATT and CDR2 SNEGSKA (reference sequence).

By sample share, this clone is medium-sized. In DNA form, the CDR3 reads TGTGCCAGCAGCGAAGGCTTAAGACAGGGGGTCACCGGGGAGCTGTTTTTT. As protein: CASSEGLRQGVTGELFF. This chain links TRBV6-4 with TRBJ2-2, with 9 bases matching TRBD1. CDR1 is MRHNA, CDR2 SNTAGT, per germline. The CDR3 is made up of 17 amino acids. Trimming at V came to 6 bases and at J to 4 bases, leaving 12 bases not matched to a gene.

This rearrangement joins TRBV28 to TRBJ2-7; D not resolved. Per the germline V gene, CDR1 is MDHEN and CDR2 is SYDVKM. V shed 3 bases and J shed 3 bases, with 12 bases lying between them. The CDR3 loop spans 14 amino acids. The CDR3 protein is CASSFGRSYYEQYF. The CDR3 DNA sequence: TGTGCCAGCAGTTTTGGCCGGAGCTACTACGAGCAGTACTTC.

The chain has TRBV25-1 and TRBJ1-3, with a tentative D call TRBD1 (5 bases). The J call may be incorrect, as the DNA end agrees better with TRBJ2-2. The CDR3 runs to 15 residues. Germline values: CDR1 MGHDK, CDR2 SYGVNS. CDR3 protein: CASSIDSDNTGELFF. CDR3 bases: TGTGCCAGCAGCATCGACAGCGACAATACCGGGGAGCTGTTTTTT.

V gene TRBV29-1 combines with J gene TRBJ2-3; 11 bases line up with TRBD2. Germline V gene data show CDR1 as SQVTM and CDR2 as ANQGSEA. The CDR3 totals 14 residues. The V segment lost 5 bases and the J segment 2 bases; nucleotides outside the gene matches: 3. CDR3 in DNA: TGCAGCGTTAAACTAGCGGGAGACACAGATACGCAGTATTTT. This translates into CSVKLAGDTDTQYF.

This clone is a singleton in its sample. The chain employs TRBV6-4 and TRBJ1-1, with D possibly being TRBD1 (6 bases). The V and J ends lost 6 bases and 11 bases respectively, with 19 bases between them. This CDR3 spans 13 amino acids. Germline V gene lookup returns CDR1 MRHNA and CDR2 SNTAGT. The CDR3 protein is CASSELQGTDAFF. The CDR3 DNA sequence: TGTGCCAGCAGCGAACTACAGGGTACGGATGCTTTCTTT.

This clone was seen a few times. V and J are TRBV19 and TRBJ2-7, with no clear D. CDR3 length equals 12 residues. CDR1 LNHDA and CDR2 SQIVND come from the germline V gene (reference sequence). Trimming shortened V by 6 bases and J by 4 bases, and 10 bases separated the two germline ends. CDR3 loop: CASRDADYEQYF. The CDR3 DNA reads TGTGCCAGTAGGGACGCGGATTACGAGCAGTACTTC.

This clone was seen at least ten times. V is TRBV2 and J is TRBJ2-1, with TRBD1 identical over 7 bases. Germline V gene sequence: CDR1 SNHLY, CDR2 FYNNEI. The CDR3 runs to 14 residues. J lost 2 bases, V lost 7 bases, and 5 bases had no gene match. The CDR3 loop is CASNSGGPYNEQFF. The CDR3 nucleotides read TGTGCCAGCAATTCAGGGGGTCCCTACAATGAGCAGTTCTTC.